Following are 21 T cell receptor beta chains from one sample sequenced in a study of blood T cell repertoires in COVID-19. Generated by immunoSEQ multiplex PCR, the TCRdb table keeps only in-frame clones and is missing some. The data contain tens of thousands of clones, more than 70% of them seen just once; the ten biggest clones take up roughly 4%. The specimen sequenced was peripheral blood. The receptors were sampled from a man aged 50 to 60 with acute or convalescent COVID-19.

The DNA of the CDR3 is TGTGCCAGCACCCTATCGGGATTTAGCACAGATACGCAGTATTTT. Residues: CASTLSGFSTDTQYF. The genes are TRBV28 and TRBJ2-3, with D possibly TRBD2 on 5 matching bases. CDR1 is MDHEN and CDR2 is SYDVKM in the germline V gene. Trimming took 7 bases from V and 0 from J, leaving 14 bases between them. This CDR3 has 15 residues.

The chain has TRBV23-1 and TRBJ2-7, with TRBD2 identical over 7 bases. TRBV23-1 is an ORF, and what it does is uncertain. The junction had 3 bases not matched to a gene; V was cut back by 2 bases and J by 2 bases. The CDR3 extends over 14 amino acids. CDR3 protein: CASSQISGPYEQYF. DNA of the CDR3: TGCGCCAGCAGTCAAATTAGCGGGCCCTACGAGCAGTACTTC.

This clone is classed as medium-sized. V usage is TRBV19 and J usage is TRBJ1-2; 9 nucleotides line up with TRBD1. The V gene end was trimmed by 3 bases and the J gene end by 6 bases; junction bases not matched to a gene: 8. The CDR3 covers 15 residues. Germline assignment: CDR1 LNHDA and CDR2 SQIVND (reference sequence). CDR3 sequence reads: CASSISLTGGDGYTF. Written as DNA, the CDR3 is TGTGCCAGTAGTATCAGCCTGACAGGGGGGGATGGCTACACCTTC.

This chain connects TRBV30 to TRBJ2-7; TRBD2 matches at 9 bases. The germline CDR1 and CDR2 sequences are GTSNPN and SVGIG (reference sequence). This CDR3 region has 16 residues. J was trimmed by 0 bases and V by 4 bases; bases with no gene match: 10. The CDR3 sequence is CAWTAWAGGPSYEQYF. In DNA form, the CDR3 reads TGTGCCTGGACGGCTTGGGCGGGAGGGCCCTCCTACGAGCAGTACTTC.

The chain employs TRBV27 and TRBJ2-3, with D hard to call. V was cut by 3 bases and J by 2 bases, with 15 bases left in between. This CDR3 has 16 residues. Germline V gives CDR1 MNHEY, CDR2 SMNVEV (reference sequence). CDR3: CASSLRPLVPTDTQYF. As DNA, the CDR3 is TGTGCCAGCAGTTTGAGGCCTCTCGTCCCCACAGATACGCAGTATTTT.

The V gene is TRBV13, the J gene TRBJ1-3; TRBD1 agrees at 9 bases. V shed 5 bases and J 4 bases; nucleotides not matched to a gene: 6. Germline CDR1 is PRHDT and CDR2 is FYEKMQ (reference sequence). This CDR3 region has 15 residues. In DNA, the CDR3 is TGTGCCAGCAGCCAGGGACAGGGTCCCGGAAACACCATATATTTT. Residues: CASSQGQGPGNTIYF. Full variable domain (missing parts from reference TRBV13 and TRBJ1-3): AAGVIQSPRHLIKEKRETATLKCYPIPRHDTVYWYQQGPGQDPQFLISFYEKMQSDKGSIPDRFSAQQFSDYHSELNMSSLELGDSALYFCASSQGQGPGNTIYFGEGSWLTVV.

This chain uses TRBV2 with TRBJ1-2; no reliable D call. Germline values: CDR1 SNHLY, CDR2 FYNNEI. Trimming left V 2 bases short and J 8 bases short, with 24 bases between. This CDR3 is 17 amino acids long. This CDR3 is CASSEIPSLAPLWGYTF. DNA for the CDR3: TGTGCCAGCAGTGAAATCCCAAGTCTGGCCCCCCTGTGGGGCTACACCTTC.

This rearrangement joins TRBV2 to TRBJ2-7; D might be TRBD1 (5 bases). The germline CDR1 and CDR2 sequences are SNHLY and FYNNEI. The V gene lost 4 bases and the J gene lost 2 bases, with 21 bases spanning the gap. The CDR3 is 17 residues long. CDR3 sequence reads: CASSGSRRDHTPYEQYF. The DNA of the CDR3 is TGTGCCAGCAGTGGAAGCCGCAGGGATCATACCCCCTACGAGCAGTACTTC.

This chain uses TRBV14 with TRBJ2-7; 10 bases fit TRBD1. Per the germline V gene, CDR1 is SGHDN and CDR2 is FVKESK. The CDR3 covers 15 residues. The trim removed 5 bases at V and 4 bases at J, leaving 8 bases unmatched. CDR3: CASSALGTGAYEQYF. CDR3 DNA: TGTGCCAGCAGCGCCCTGGGGACAGGGGCATACGAGCAGTACTTC.

The V gene is TRBV3-1 (or the pseudogene TRBV3-2), the J gene TRBJ2-7; TRBD1 is a possible D gene (5 bases). CDR1 is LGHDT and CDR2 is YNNKEL in the germline V gene (reference sequence). The length of the CDR3 is 15 residues. Between the trimmed V and J ends, which lost 1 base and 0 bases, there was a span of 10 bases. As DNA, the CDR3 is TGTGCCAGCAGCCAAGCTCAGGGTTTCTCCTACGAGCAGTACTTC. As protein: CASSQAQGFSYEQYF.

This sequence joins TRBV11-2 and TRBJ2-7; D is perhaps TRBD1 (6 bases). The CDR3 is 14 residues long. Germline-derived CDR1 and CDR2 are SGHAT and FQNNGV. The V end was cut by 5 bases, the J end by 1 base, with 12 bases between. This chain's CDR3 is CASSKGQFSYEQYF. As DNA, the CDR3 is TGTGCCAGCAGCAAAGGACAGTTTTCCTACGAGCAGTACTTC.

The rearrangement joins TRBV9 to TRBJ1-1; D possibly corresponds to TRBD1 (6 bases). Germline V lookup: CDR1 SGDLS, CDR2 YYNGEE. Trimming left V 3 bases short and J 6 bases short, with 12 bases between. The CDR3 has 13 residues. The chain's CDR3 is CASSAGQGAEAFF. CDR3 sequence (DNA): TGTGCCAGCAGCGCGGGACAAGGGGCTGAAGCTTTCTTT.

The rearrangement uses TRBV4-1 and TRBJ1-2; D gene unclear. V lost 3 bases, J lost 4 bases, and 12 bases lay in between. The CDR3 is made up of 14 amino acids. The germline V gene encodes CDR1 MGHRA and CDR2 YSYEKL. The CDR3 region has the DNA TGCGCCAGCAGCCAGACGGACGGACTCTATGGCTACACCTTC. Translating it yields CASSQTDGLYGYTF.

The chain carries TRBV24-1 and TRBJ1-1; D unresolved. The V end lost 9 bases, the J end lost 4 bases, and 8 bases lay between the germline ends. This CDR3 is built from 11 residues. Germline CDR1 is KGHDR and CDR2 is SFDVKD. CDR3 DNA: TGTGCCACCGGCCGGGGCACTGAAGCTTTCTTT. Translated: CATGRGTEAFF.

This chain joins TRBV18 and TRBJ2-2, with TRBD1 matching over 7 bases. The CDR3 is made up of 14 amino acids. The V and J ends lost 6 bases and 4 bases, in that order; junction bases with no gene match: 5. CDR1 is KGHSH and CDR2 is LQKENI in the germline V gene. CDR3 sequence: CASSRDRTTGELFF. CDR3 DNA: TGTGCCAGCTCCCGGGACAGAACCACCGGGGAGCTGTTTTTT.

The CDR3 region has the DNA TGTGCCAGTAACGGGGGACAGGTGAATGAAAAACTGTTTTTT. Amino acid sequence: CASNGGQVNEKLFF. This chain connects TRBV19 to TRBJ1-4; 8 bases agree with TRBD1. The germline V gene has CDR1 LNHDA and CDR2 SQIVND (reference sequence). The CDR3 totals 14 residues. J gave up 5 bases and V 7 bases, and 6 bases lay outside the gene matches.

This rearrangement joins TRBV4-1 to TRBJ1-1; a possible D gene is TRBD1 (5 bases). The V end lost 4 bases, the J end lost 8 bases, and 23 bases lay between the germline ends. The CDR3 is made up of 16 amino acids. Germline CDR1 reads MGHRA; CDR2 reads YSYEKL. CDR3 sequence reads: CASSLPGGFLFGEAFF. The CDR3 DNA reads TGCGCCAGCAGCCTACCCGGGGGGTTTTTATTCGGCGAAGCTTTCTTT.

This clone appeared a few times. This chain connects TRBV2 to TRBJ1-5; D is perhaps TRBD1 (5 bases). The CDR3 sequence is 15 residues long. The germline CDR1 and CDR2 sequences are SNHLY and FYNNEI. Trimming cost V 4 bases and J 1 base, with 11 bases left between them. CDR3 coding DNA: TGTGCCAGCAGTGTTAGCCAGGGCAGCAATCAGCCCCAGCATTTT. Translation gives CASSVSQGSNQPQHF.

The chain uses TRBV12-3 or TRBV12-4 and TRBJ1-4; D not certain. Trimming left V 8 bases short and J 6 bases short, with 13 bases between. The CDR3 extends over 13 amino acids. CDR3 in amino acids: CASAPAGDEKLFF. The CDR3 DNA is TGTGCCAGCGCGCCGGCTGGAGATGAAAAACTGTTTTTT.

The chain carries TRBV6-5 and TRBJ1-1; D ambiguous. CDR3 length: 15 residues. Trimming shortened V by 0 bases and J by 1 base, and 9 bases separated the two germline ends. Germline CDR1 is MNHEY and CDR2 is SVGAGI. The CDR3 loop is CASSYSFRGNTEAFF. The CDR3 nucleotides are TGTGCCAGCAGTTACTCGTTCCGAGGGAACACTGAAGCTTTCTTT.

The V and J genes are TRBV7-9 and TRBJ1-4; TRBD1 aligns across 7 bases. Looked up from germline, CDR1 is SEHNR and CDR2 is FQNEAQ (reference sequence). Losses at the gene ends were 4 bases for V and 5 bases for J; bases not matched to a gene: 7. This CDR3 contains 15 residues. This chain's CDR3 is CASSSGQVPNEKLFF. CDR3 in DNA: TGTGCCAGCAGCTCCGGACAGGTTCCCAATGAAAAACTGTTTTTT. The full variable domain, rest sourced from reference TRBV7-9 and TRBJ1-4, is DTGVSQNPRHKITKRGQNVTFRCDPISEHNRLYWYRQTLGQGPEFLTYFQNEAQLEKSRLLSDRFSAERPKGSFSTLEIQRTEQGDSAMYLCASSSGQVPNEKLFFGSGTQLSVL.